One T cell receptor (beta chain) is described in this entry. This sample was included in a study of cytomegalovirus exposure and HLA in healthy donors. The PCR employed 60 Vbeta primers together with 13 Jbeta primers. Clones were sequenced by immunoSEQ multiplex PCR, and TCRdb holds only the in-frame ones, with some missing. This sample has around 140,000 clones; 82% occur once, and the top ten carry about 7.5%. Looked up from germline, CDR1 is MNHEY and CDR2 is SVGAGI. Trimming took 6 bases from V and 4 from J, leaving 15 bases between them. This CDR3 contains 15 residues. The sequence came from a woman aged 45-59 years in good health and CMV-seropositive. The sequenced sample was PBMCs. V usage is TRBV6-5 and J usage is TRBJ2-2; unclear D gene. Here the CDR3 reads CASRVYTASTGELFF. The CDR3 region has the DNA TGTGCCAGCAGGGTCTACACAGCTTCCACCGGGGAGCTGTTTTTT.